This T cell receptor beta chain comes out of a study of cytomegalovirus exposure and HLA in healthy donors (dated 2017 in TCRdb). About the investigation overall: In an earlier analysis of several hundred of the donors, 276 Gb of sequence data and roughly 100 million unique TCR beta sequences from approximately 180 million T cells were reported. Besides the first cohort of hundreds of subjects, a separate validation cohort made up of roughly 130 different subjects was used. Around 300 gigabases of sequencing data and tens of millions of unique TCR sequences were included in an early release covering 500 to 750 HLA-typed donors. Among the roughly 390 genotyped donors, more than 70% belonged to the genetic ancestry cluster associated with self-reported Caucasian donors. The aim of the study was to test whether cataloging public T cell receptors could identify signatures of past pathogen exposure. In a later analysis, previously published TCR beta repertoires from 600 to 850 donors were re-analyzed and high-resolution HLA genotyping was added so that TCR occurrence patterns could be studied. The study combined high-throughput TCR immunosequencing, statistical association of individual TCRs with disease status, and machine learning to predict cytomegalovirus infection status. Genome-wide SNP genotypes for about 65% of the roughly 700 donors were used in a later genetic analysis, which treated that subset as a discovery cohort. Donor age, sex, ethnicity and CMV serostatus were compiled together with the repertoire data. Among a few hundred genotyped donors of the cohort, an average of around 240,000 unique TCR beta nucleotide sequences were sequenced per donor, around a sixth of them non-productive. HLA typing covered class I and class II loci at four-digit resolution. An earlier analysis of some 500 of the donors applied high-throughput TCR beta sequencing to assess whether each TCR beta V gene segment acted as functional or pseudogenic. Because of strong linkage in the cohort, five DR-DQ haplotypes were treated as single units for association and clustering. Rather than drawing on any new phenotypic data, the later analysis identified candidate immune exposures from TCR beta sequences and the way those sequences occurred across donors. Using immunosequencing, the study profiled T cell repertoires from about 610 subjects and related those repertoires to cytomegalovirus serostatus. Typing coverage varied by locus: about 620-630 donors for A, B, C, DRB1 and DQB1; approximately 520 for DQA1; more than 600 for DPA1; under 490 for DPB1. Every discovery cohort repertoire had been produced on one sequencing platform.

The paper as a whole reports these results and caveats: Broadly in line with IMGT annotations, most TCR beta V segments showed up in productive rearrangements about 90% or about 30% of the time in an earlier analysis of 450 to 600 of the donors. The presence/absence analyses assumed that sequencing depth was roughly uniform across donors, and that assumption may not be true. According to a later genetic analysis, donors in an Asian-associated ancestry cluster had fewer N-insertions in productive TCRs than the approximately 690-donor mean. CMV serostatus was the only immune exposure information available for the cohort. At a false discovery rate of 0.05, a later analysis linked under 20,000 TCR beta sequences to specific HLA alleles. A total of about 180 TCR beta chains were listed by the study as associated with cytomegalovirus. A cluster of highly shared sequence variants was judged likely to represent a technical artifact of the sequencing pipeline. In a later analysis, TCR association rates were found to vary across HLA loci, with the most associated TCRs seen for DRB1 alleles and the fewest for HLA-C alleles. A further reported finding was that TCR beta sequences accurately predicted the HLA-A and HLA-B alleles for most subjects in the first cohort. In a later analysis, HLA-associated TCR beta chains showed more clonal expansion and lower generation probabilities than non-associated chains that were equally common. This cohort had only TCR beta chains sequenced, and the lack of alpha or paired-chain data limited which features could be detected. It was suggested by the authors that the approach could potentially be generalized to other disease states and immunological phenotypes. Because some donors lacked HLA typing at each locus, the association tests relied only on the typed subset. Linkage disequilibrium might explain the correlated functional status among segregating V segments, but an unknown experimental factor could not be ruled out. A few of the identified cytomegalovirus-associated TCR beta chains were confirmed in vitro to be specific for cytomegalovirus antigens. When HLA alleles, especially DR and DQ, strongly co-occurred, attributing TCR associations to individual alleles was difficult. According to a later analysis, most CMV-associated TCR beta chains appeared to be HLA-restricted, and the HLA associations seemed to be driven largely by CMV exposure. A later genetic analysis associated a missense DCLRE1C variant with V-gene and J-gene trimming of TCR beta chains, and an independent cohort replicated the association. Because counts were too low, roughly 17 rarely observed V segments, including chromosome 9 orphons, were left out of the earlier analysis of over 550 of the donors. Cytomegalovirus status was reported to be diagnosed by the classifier with high specificity and sensitivity in both the original and validation cohorts. While some public TCRs were present in many individuals, most TCR sequences turned up only very rarely across donors. According to a later analysis, parvovirus B19, influenza, CMV and Epstein-Barr virus appeared linked to several top co-occurrence clusters. Because the 87-base-pair reads could not distinguish some IMGT-functional V segments, including TRBV6-2 and TRBV6-3, those segments were excluded.

Measured from the cysteine to the phenylalanine, the CDR3 is 12 residues long. Kept here is only the CDR3 DNA, which spans 36 bases and is read in frame from base 1. CDR1 is given as MDHEN and CDR2 as SYDVKM, both from the germline V gene. The junction carries 13 bases between V and J, which are trimmed by 6 bases and 8 bases respectively. Receptors were amplified or captured by the immunoSEQ multiplex PCR assay. For the multiplex PCR, a mixture combining 60 forward primers for TCR Vbeta segments and 13 reverse primers for TCR Jbeta segments was used. Amplification of the CDR3 region of rearranged TCR beta genes was performed with a multiplex PCR assay on genomic DNA. The Illumina HiSeq System was used to sequence the amplified TCR beta libraries as 87-base-pair reads. The original pipeline was this. Across the 670 or so repertoires, a later analysis counted 80 million or so unique TCR beta chains, roughly 11 million of which were shared by at least two donors. Raw reads were error-corrected and collapsed into unique sequences with a nearest-neighbor algorithm that merged closely related sequences to remove PCR and sequencing errors. CDR3 sequences were aligned to IMGT reference sequences to assign V, D and J gene segments. For a sequence to be retained, a match of at least six nucleotides to both a V gene segment and a J gene segment was required. A rearrangement was called productive if the CDR3 had no stop codons and remained in frame with V and J, and every other rearrangement was called non-productive. Following IMGT convention, CDR3 was defined as the stretch from the second conserved V-encoded cysteine up to the conserved J-encoded phenylalanine. Sequences without an unambiguous match to a single V gene segment were excluded from the earlier analysis of almost 600 of the donors. In an earlier analysis of a few hundred of the donors, V segments were called functional above 56.7% productive rearrangements and were called segregating when the between-donor standard deviation exceeded 5%. A statistical classification framework was developed to diagnose cytomegalovirus status using the catalog of TCR beta chain sequences. In a later analysis, V and J genes were assigned by comparing TCR nucleotide sequences against IMGT/GENE-DB human TR gene sequences. A later analysis assigned CDR3 sequences and most-parsimonious VDJ recombination scenarios with the TCRdist pipeline. In a later analysis, every TCR beta chain was defined by the combination of its CDR3 amino acid sequence and its V-gene family, and reads without a unique V-gene family were dropped. In a later analysis, approximately 640 highly shared, low-generation-probability nucleotide sequences were removed to address suspected cross-contamination and a sequencing artifact. A later analysis calculated a clonal expansion index for each public chain from normalized within-repertoire ranks of inferred template counts. Generation probabilities in a later analysis came from a VDJ recombination model fitted to out-of-frame rearrangements, and those results were checked against IGoR. In a later analysis, TCR-TCR, TCR-HLA and TCR-CMV co-occurrence was scored with hypergeometric tests, and a repertoire-size bias correction was applied to TCR pairs. In a later analysis, false discovery rates were estimated by permuting HLA or CMV assignments 20 times. In a later analysis, co-occurring TCRs were grouped using DBSCAN, and TCRdist sequence similarity was added for clustering within HLA-allele-positive subsets. Repertoires with fewer than 30,000 or more than 120,000 public chains, plus five repertoires with anomalous nucleotide sharing, were excluded from co-occurrence clustering. Here the immuneACCESS table is served through TCRdb, limited to in-frame sequences with V and J called. Missing clones are a known gap in these copies; in checked studies unresolved V genes cover under half, and the rest lacks a known reason. Clone size and the V and J calls come from that table; the DNA yielded D and trimming. The sample includes tens of thousands of clones, with 65% to 85% observed a single time. The ten top clones hold approximately 2.7% of the sample.

The cohort consisted of 600 or so healthy bone marrow donors. Cohort members were all nominally healthy when sampled, although unrecorded immune exposures were likely present. The donor tested CMV seronegative, placing the donor among the 350 to 400 seronegative members of the cohort. Each donor provided a peripheral blood sample, and peripheral blood mononuclear cells were used for TCR beta sequencing. The Qiagen DNeasy Blood Extraction Kit was used to extract genomic DNA from the blood cell samples. A word on this clone: The specificity of this receptor is unknown. Per-base qualities were not stored, and no clone one base away is much larger.

The chain links TRBV28 with TRBJ1-1, with TRBD1 tentatively as D gene (6 bases match). This sequence originates from a man between 18 and 29 years old in good health and CMV-seronegative. The sequencing input was PBMCs. Read as DNA, the sequence is TGTGCCAGCAGCTTACAAAGGGGGGAAGCTTTCTTT. Its coded protein is CASSLQRGEAFF.